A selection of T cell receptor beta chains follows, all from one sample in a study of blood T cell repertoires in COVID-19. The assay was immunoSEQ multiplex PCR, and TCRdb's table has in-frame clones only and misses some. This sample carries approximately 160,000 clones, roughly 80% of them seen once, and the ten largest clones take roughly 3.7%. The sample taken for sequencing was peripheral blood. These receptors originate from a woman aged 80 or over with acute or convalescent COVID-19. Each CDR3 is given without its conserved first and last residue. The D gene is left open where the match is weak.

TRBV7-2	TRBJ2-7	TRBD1	ASSSNPGQGFQQY
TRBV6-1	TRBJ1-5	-	ASSDVSGADQPQH
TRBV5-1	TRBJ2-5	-	ASSFGSVETQY
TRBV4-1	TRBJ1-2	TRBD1	ASSQDSGTDSYGYT
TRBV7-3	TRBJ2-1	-	ASSMGGTPLYEQF
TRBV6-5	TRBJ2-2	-	ASLPTGTGELF
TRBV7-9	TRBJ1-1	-	ASSTSPVSGEAF
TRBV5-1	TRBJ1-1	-	ASSFDRSPNAEAF
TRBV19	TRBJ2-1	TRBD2	ASSIDAQGLAGMGYNEQF
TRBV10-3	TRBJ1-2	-	AISVGPETNYGYT
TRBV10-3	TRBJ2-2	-	AISELVDSDTGELF
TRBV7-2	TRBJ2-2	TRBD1	ASSSGTGKAGELF
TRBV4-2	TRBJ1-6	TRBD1	ASSPRRQGNSPLH
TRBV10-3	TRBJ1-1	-	AISTELNTEAF
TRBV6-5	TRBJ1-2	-	ASSSRDNGYGYT
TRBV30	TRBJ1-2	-	AWEGGYGYT
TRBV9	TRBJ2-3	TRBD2	ASNFGGDSTDTQY
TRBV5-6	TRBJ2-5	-	ASSEAQETQY
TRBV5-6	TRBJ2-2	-	ASSFGGRNTGELF
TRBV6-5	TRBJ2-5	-	ASIRTRAAGETQY
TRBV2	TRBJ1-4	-	ASSPWTATNEKLF
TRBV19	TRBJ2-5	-	ASSTSLAEGTQY
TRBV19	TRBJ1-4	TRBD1	ASSISGTGFGKLF
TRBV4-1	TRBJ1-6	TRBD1	ASSQDGEGQGVRGYNSPLH
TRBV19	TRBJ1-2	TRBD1	ASSIFGTGGDGYT
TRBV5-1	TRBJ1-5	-	ASSPNAGQPQH
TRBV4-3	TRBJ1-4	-	ASSRNREGNEKLF
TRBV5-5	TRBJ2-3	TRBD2	ASSSGLAGGAVDTQY
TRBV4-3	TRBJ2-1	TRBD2	ASSQGTSGGSGEQF
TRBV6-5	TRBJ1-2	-	ASSFRTRVGGYT
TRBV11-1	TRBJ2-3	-	ASSLRLTGAGDTQY
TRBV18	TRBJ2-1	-	ASVLGQNNEQF
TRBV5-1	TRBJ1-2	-	ASSSGQTANYGYT
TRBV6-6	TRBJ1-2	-	ASTIGGGAIYGYT
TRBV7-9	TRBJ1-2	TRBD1	ASSPPAGTVYGYT
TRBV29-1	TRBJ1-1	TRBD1	SGQGVENTEAF
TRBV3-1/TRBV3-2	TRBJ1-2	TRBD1	ASNRQGSGYT
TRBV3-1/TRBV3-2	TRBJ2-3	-	ASKVQGTDTQY
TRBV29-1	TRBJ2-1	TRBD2	SVETSEYNEQF
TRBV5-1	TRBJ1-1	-	ASSPETTGTEAF
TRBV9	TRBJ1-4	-	ASSDGTRGANEKLF
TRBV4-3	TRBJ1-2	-	ASSQRESDGYT
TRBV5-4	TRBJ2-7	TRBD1	ASSLGGALGTYEQY
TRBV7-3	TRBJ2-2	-	ASSFERATGELF
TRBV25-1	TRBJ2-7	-	ASSKVQNSYEQY
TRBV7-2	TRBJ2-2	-	ASSLNSPTGELF
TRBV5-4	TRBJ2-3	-	ASSLVGNRELRNTQY
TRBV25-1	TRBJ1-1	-	ASSAGGLRGAEAF
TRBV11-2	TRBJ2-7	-	ASSLVRGSGNEQY